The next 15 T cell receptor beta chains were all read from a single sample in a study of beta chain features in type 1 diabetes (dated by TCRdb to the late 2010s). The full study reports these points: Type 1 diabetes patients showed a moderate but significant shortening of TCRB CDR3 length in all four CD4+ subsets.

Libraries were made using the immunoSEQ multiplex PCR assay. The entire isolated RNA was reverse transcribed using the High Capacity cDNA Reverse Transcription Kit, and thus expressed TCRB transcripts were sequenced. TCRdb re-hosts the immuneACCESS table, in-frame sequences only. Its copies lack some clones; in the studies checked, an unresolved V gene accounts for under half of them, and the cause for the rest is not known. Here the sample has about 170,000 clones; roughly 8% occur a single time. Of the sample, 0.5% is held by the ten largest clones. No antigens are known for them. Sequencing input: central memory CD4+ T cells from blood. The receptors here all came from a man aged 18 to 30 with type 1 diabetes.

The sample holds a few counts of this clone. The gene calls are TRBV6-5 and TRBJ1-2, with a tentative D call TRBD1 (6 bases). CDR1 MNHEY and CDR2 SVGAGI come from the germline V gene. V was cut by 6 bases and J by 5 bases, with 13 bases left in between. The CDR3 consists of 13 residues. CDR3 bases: TGTGCCAGCAGCCGGACAGTTGATTATGGCTACACCTTC. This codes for CASSRTVDYGYTF.

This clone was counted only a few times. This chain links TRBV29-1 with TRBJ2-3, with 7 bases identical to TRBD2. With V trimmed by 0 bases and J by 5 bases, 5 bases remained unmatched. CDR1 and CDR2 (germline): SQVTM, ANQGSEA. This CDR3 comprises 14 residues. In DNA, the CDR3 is TGCAGCGTTGAAGATAAGTCGGGAGGAGATACGCAGTATTTT. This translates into CSVEDKSGGDTQYF.

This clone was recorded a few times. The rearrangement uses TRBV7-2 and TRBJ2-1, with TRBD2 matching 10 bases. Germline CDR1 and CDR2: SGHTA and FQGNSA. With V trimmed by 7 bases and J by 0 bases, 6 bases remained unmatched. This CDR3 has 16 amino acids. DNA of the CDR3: TGTGCCAGCACTCGGACTAGCGGTAGCTCCTACAATGAGCAGTTCTTC. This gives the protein CASTRTSGSSYNEQFF.

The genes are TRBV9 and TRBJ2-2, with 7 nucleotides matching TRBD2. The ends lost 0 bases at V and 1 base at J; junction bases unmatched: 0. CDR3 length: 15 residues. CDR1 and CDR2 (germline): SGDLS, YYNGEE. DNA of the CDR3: TGTGCCAGCAGCGTAGCGGGGGGGAACACCGGGGAGCTGTTTTTT. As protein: CASSVAGGNTGELFF.

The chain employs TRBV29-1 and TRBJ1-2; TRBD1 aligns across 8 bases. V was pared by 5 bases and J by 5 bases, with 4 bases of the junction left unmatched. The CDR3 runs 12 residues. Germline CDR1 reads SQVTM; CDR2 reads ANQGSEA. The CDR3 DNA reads TGCAGCGTTTTGACAGGGGAGTATGGCTACACCTTC. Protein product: CSVLTGEYGYTF.

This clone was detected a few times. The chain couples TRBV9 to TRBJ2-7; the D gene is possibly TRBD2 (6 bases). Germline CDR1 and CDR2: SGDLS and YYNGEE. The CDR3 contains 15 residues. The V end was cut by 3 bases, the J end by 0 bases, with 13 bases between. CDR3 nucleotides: TGTGCCAGCAGCGCTAGCGCTACCATCTCCTACGAGCAGTACTTC. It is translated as CASSASATISYEQYF.

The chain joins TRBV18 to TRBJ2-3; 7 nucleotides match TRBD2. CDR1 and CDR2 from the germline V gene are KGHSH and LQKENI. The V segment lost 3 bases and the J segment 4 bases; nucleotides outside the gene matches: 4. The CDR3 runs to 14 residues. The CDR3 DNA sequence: TGTGCCAGCTCACCGTCGGGGGGACCAGATACGCAGTATTTT. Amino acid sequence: CASSPSGGPDTQYF.

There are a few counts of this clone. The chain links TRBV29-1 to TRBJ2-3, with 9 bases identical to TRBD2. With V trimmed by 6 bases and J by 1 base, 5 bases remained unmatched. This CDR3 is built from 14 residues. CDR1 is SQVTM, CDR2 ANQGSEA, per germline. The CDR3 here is CSVGTSSRTDTQYF. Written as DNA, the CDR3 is TGCAGCGTGGGGACTAGCAGTCGCACAGATACGCAGTATTTT.

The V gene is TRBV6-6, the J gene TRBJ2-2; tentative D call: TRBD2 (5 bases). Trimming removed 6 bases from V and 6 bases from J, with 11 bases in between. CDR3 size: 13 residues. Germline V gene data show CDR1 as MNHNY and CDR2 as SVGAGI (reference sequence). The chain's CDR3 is CASRPRGAGELFF. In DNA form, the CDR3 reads TGTGCCAGCAGGCCCCGGGGAGCCGGGGAGCTGTTTTTT.

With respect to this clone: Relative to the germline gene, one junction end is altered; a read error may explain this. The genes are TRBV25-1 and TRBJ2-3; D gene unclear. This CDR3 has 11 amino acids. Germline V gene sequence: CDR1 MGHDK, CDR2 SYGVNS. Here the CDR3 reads CASSESRITCF. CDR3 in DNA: TGTGCCAGCAGTGAATCCAGGATTACATGTTTT.

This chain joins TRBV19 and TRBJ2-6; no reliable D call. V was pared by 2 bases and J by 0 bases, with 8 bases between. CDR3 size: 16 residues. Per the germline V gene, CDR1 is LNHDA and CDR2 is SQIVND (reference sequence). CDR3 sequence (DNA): TGTGCCAGTAGTATAATAACCAGCTCTGGGGCCAACGTCCTGACTTTC. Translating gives CASSIITSSGANVLTF.

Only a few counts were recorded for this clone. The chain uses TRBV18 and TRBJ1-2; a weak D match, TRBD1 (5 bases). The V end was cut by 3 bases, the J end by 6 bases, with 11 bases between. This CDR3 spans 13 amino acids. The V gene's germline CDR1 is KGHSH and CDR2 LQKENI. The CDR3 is CASSPAGVDGYTF. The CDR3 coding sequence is TGTGCCAGCTCACCCGCGGGGGTAGATGGCTACACCTTC.

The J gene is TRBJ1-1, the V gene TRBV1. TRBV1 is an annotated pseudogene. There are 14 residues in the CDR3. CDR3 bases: TGCACCAGAAAGAGGAACGGGGGGAACACTGAAGCTTTCTTT. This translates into CTRKRNGGNTEAFF.

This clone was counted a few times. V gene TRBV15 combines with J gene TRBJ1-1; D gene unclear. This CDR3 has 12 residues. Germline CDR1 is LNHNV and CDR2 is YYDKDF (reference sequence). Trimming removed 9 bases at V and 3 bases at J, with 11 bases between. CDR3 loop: CATRNSYTEAFF. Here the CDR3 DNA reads TGTGCCACAAGGAACAGTTACACTGAAGCTTTCTTT.

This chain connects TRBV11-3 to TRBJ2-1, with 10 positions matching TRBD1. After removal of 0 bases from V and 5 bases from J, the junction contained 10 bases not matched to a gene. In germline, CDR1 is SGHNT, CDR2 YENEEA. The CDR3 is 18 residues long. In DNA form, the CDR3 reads TGTGCCAGCAGCTTAGATCAAGGAGGGACAGGGGCCCACAATGAGCAGTTCTTC. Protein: CASSLDQGGTGAHNEQFF.